This record concerns one T cell receptor (beta chain) sequence. Its antigen target is currently unknown. Base qualities are not provided; no much larger clone lies one nucleotide away. This specimen's time point label, interpreted: blood sample drawn before combined kidney and bone marrow transplant. Unstimulated Tregs (CD4+CD25+CD127-), CD4+ non-Tregs (CD4+CD25-), CD4 and CD8 cells were FACS-sorted from thawed PBMCs. Prior to Treg sorting, thawed PBMCs were rested overnight at 37 degrees C with 200 IU/ml IL-2. The patients were 4 recipients of combined kidney and bone marrow transplants from the ITN036ST trial, and samples were available only for these trial subjects. Healthy control blood was separated into PBMCs by Ficoll density gradient and cryopreserved, and patient PBMCs were collected both before and after transplant. The data were taken from a study of Tregs in tolerant kidney transplant recipients (dated by TCRdb to the late 2010s). With respect to the entire study: The transplants used related donors with nonmyeloablative bone marrow transplantation, and mixed chimerism in the human trials was transient. The study applied TCRbeta sequencing to find donor-specific regulatory T cells before combined kidney and bone marrow transplantation and then followed those same cells after transplant. What the research found in general, with its limitations: Donor-specific Treg expansion exceeded global Treg expansion in tolerant patients, suggesting antigen-driven rather than nonspecific expansion. The most biologically relevant and donor-specific TCRbeta repertoire appeared to be identified by expanding Tregs with activated donor B cells. Biological reproducibility was not directly assessed, although technical replication error appeared to be minimal. For some patients the PCR primers changed over time, which made it impossible to compare the samples from those patients at the nucleotide level. Because only a small number of patients were included, the study had limitations, and the results will need to be validated in larger populations as well as under other immunosuppression protocols.

Genomic DNA was extracted from sorted cells with the QIAGEN DNeasy Blood and Tissue Kit for TCRbeta CDR3 sequencing. High-throughput TCRbeta CDR3 sequencing, including PCR amplification with bias correction and internal controls, was performed commercially through immunoSEQ. The authors' pipeline ran thus. Unique productive TCRbeta sequences were defined by CDR3 nucleotide sequence when primers matched and otherwise by CDR3 amino acid sequence together with Vbeta and Jbeta genes. As a correction for sorting error, sequences shared between sorted populations at a frequency ratio of 2:1 or less were discarded, and the remaining shared sequences were assigned to the higher population. Sequences were defined as donor-reactive when expanded at least 5-fold in CFSE-low cells versus unstimulated cells and present at a frequency of at least 0.01% in CFSE-low cells. Repertoire divergence was quantified by Jensen-Shannon divergence calculated from the top 100 TCRbeta sequences ranked by frequency. For samples with multiple sequencing runs, sorting error was corrected in each run separately before the runs were combined. TCRdb took this table from immuneACCESS and kept in-frame rearrangements with V and J called. Such tables lack part of the clones; where checked against another copy, unresolved V genes explain under half of the gap, and the rest is unexplained. From that table come the V and J calls and clone size; the DNA was used to work out D and trimming. This sample gives about 61,000 clones in total; around 85% of them show up just once. Jointly, the top ten make up 2.1% of the sample.

Including the terminal cysteine and phenylalanine, the CDR3 comprises 16 residues. Only the CDR3 DNA is retained, 48 bases long and in frame from the first base. Trimming leaves V shorter by 0 bases and J shorter by 7 bases, with the junction holding 9 bases beyond the gene matches. For CDR1 and CDR2, the germline V gene (reference sequence) lists GTSNPN and SVGIG. This TCR was recovered from a human donor who received a combined kidney and bone marrow transplant. The sample in question was Tregs from blood, obtained before the transplant. The chain links TRBV30 with TRBJ2-1; TRBD1 lines up with 10 middle nucleotides. This receptor has the CDR3 CAWSVGAGQGINEQFF. In nucleotides, the sequence is TGTGCCTGGAGTGTAGGGGCGGGACAGGGGATAAATGAGCAGTTCTTC. Where the CDR3 stops, the reference TRBV30 and TRBJ2-1 genes take over; the full variable domain is SQTIHQWPATLVQPVGSPLSLECTVEGTSNPNLYWYRQAAGRGLQLLFYSVGIGQISSEVPQNLSASRPQDRQFILSSKKLLLSDSGFYLCAWSVGAGQGINEQFFGPGTRLTVL.